Listed here are 24 T cell receptor beta chains from one sample, sequenced in a study of cytotoxic CD8 clonotypes in ibrutinib-treated CLL. The method was immunoSEQ multiplex PCR; TCRdb's version includes in-frame clones alone and lacks a portion of them. This sample has some 150,000 clones; approximately 80% occur once, and the top ten carry around 30%. The input for sequencing was PBMCs, taken after 12 months of ibrutinib treatment. These receptors came from a human donor with chronic lymphocytic leukemia.

This clone has just a few counts. The chain links TRBV4-2 to TRBJ1-1; D perhaps matches TRBD1 (6 bases). Germline values: CDR1 LGHNA, CDR2 YNFKEQ. V lost 4 bases to trimming and J lost 1 base, with 13 bases between them. The CDR3 contains 15 residues. CDR3 DNA: TGTGCCAGCAGCCCAGGGGTGGGACAGAACACTGAAGCTTTCTTT. This translates into CASSPGVGQNTEAFF.

This clone is a singleton in its sample. The J gene is TRBJ2-5, the V gene TRBV11-3; 9 nucleotides agree with TRBD2. This CDR3 spans 15 amino acids. Trimming took 1 base from V and 4 from J; bases not matched to a gene: 4. CDR1 and CDR2 from the germline V gene are SGHNT and YENEEA. CDR3 amino acids: CASSLVAGGLETQYF. CDR3 nucleotide sequence: TGTGCCAGCAGCTTAGTCGCGGGGGGGCTAGAGACCCAGTACTTC.

This clone was detected once. J is TRBJ2-2 and V is TRBV7-2; D not resolved. Trimming pared 4 bases from V and 0 bases from J, leaving 9 bases between. The CDR3 spans 15 residues. The germline CDR1 and CDR2 sequences are SGHTA and FQGNSA. CDR3 in DNA: TGTGCCAGCAGCTACGGGTCTTCGAACACCGGGGAGCTGTTTTTT. Protein sequence: CASSYGSSNTGELFF.

V usage is TRBV5-1 and J usage is TRBJ1-1; no reliable D call. This CDR3 spans 13 amino acids. Trimming removed 1 base at V and 1 base at J, with 5 bases between. Per germline, CDR1 SGHRS and CDR2 YFSETQ. The CDR3 loop reads CASSLNQNTEAFF. The CDR3 DNA follows: TGCGCCAGCAGCTTGAACCAGAACACTGAAGCTTTCTTT.

The V and J genes are TRBV7-2 and TRBJ2-5, with TRBD2 matching 9 bases. Looked up from germline, CDR1 is SGHTA and CDR2 is FQGNSA. The length of the CDR3 is 14 residues. The trim removed 6 bases at V and 3 bases at J, leaving 5 bases unmatched. The CDR3 DNA is TGTGCCAGCAGGTCGCGGGGGGGCGAAGAGACCCAGTACTTC. It is translated as CASRSRGGEETQYF.

This clone has just one count. The chain has TRBV13 and TRBJ2-2; perhaps TRBD1 as D (6 bases). CDR1 and CDR2 (germline): PRHDT, FYEKMQ (reference sequence). Trimming left V 5 bases short and J 4 bases short, with 20 bases between. This CDR3 has 17 amino acids. CDR3 protein: CASSERTVLKTTGELFF. The DNA of the CDR3 is TGTGCCAGCAGCGAAAGGACAGTTCTGAAGACCACCGGGGAGCTGTTTTTT.

The V and J genes are TRBV27 and TRBJ1-5; D not certain. Germline-derived CDR1 and CDR2 are MNHEY and SMNVEV (reference sequence). The CDR3 runs to 15 residues. V was trimmed by 6 bases and J by 1 base, leaving 13 bases between them. CDR3 protein: CASRRNIQSNQPQHF. Written as DNA, the CDR3 is TGTGCCAGCAGGAGAAACATTCAGAGCAATCAGCCCCAGCATTTT.

The V call is TRBV2, the J call TRBJ1-1; tentative D call: TRBD1 (5 bases). With 7 bases removed from V and 10 bases from J, the gap between germline ends came to 13 bases. This CDR3 is built from 11 residues. Germline-derived CDR1 and CDR2 are SNHLY and FYNNEI. CDR3: CASKGRQGAFF. CDR3 in DNA: TGTGCCAGCAAAGGTAGGCAGGGAGCTTTCTTT.

The chain links TRBV10-3 to TRBJ2-5, with a tentative D call TRBD2 (5 bases). Germline V gives CDR1 ENHRY, CDR2 SYGVKD. Trimming removed 7 bases from V and 7 bases from J, with 13 bases in between. CDR3 length equals 12 residues. CDR3 protein: CAIKPEGPTQYF. The CDR3 coding sequence is TGTGCCATCAAACCAGAGGGTCCGACCCAGTACTTC.

The chain uses TRBV5-1 and TRBJ2-7, with 11 nucleotides matching TRBD1. V trimming: 3 bases; J trimming: 5 bases; junction bases outside the gene matches: 4. The CDR3 runs 14 residues. Germline CDR1 reads SGHRS; CDR2 reads YFSETQ. The DNA for the CDR3 is TGCGCCAGCAGCTCCTGGACAGGGGGCGACGAGCAGTACTTC. Its translation: CASSSWTGGDEQYF.

Only a few counts were recorded for this clone. This chain joins TRBV14 and TRBJ2-4; no clear D. Germline values: CDR1 SGHDN, CDR2 FVKESK. The CDR3 is 14 residues long. Between the trimmed V and J ends, which lost 0 bases and 7 bases, there was a span of 10 bases. The CDR3 sequence is CASSQDLSRNIQYF. Written as DNA, the CDR3 is TGTGCCAGCAGCCAAGATCTATCCAGGAACATTCAGTACTTC.

The chain combines TRBV13 with TRBJ2-2, with 9 bases that match TRBD1. Trimming removed 5 bases from V and 2 bases from J; junction bases left unmatched: 6. Germline V gives CDR1 PRHDT, CDR2 FYEKMQ (reference sequence). The CDR3 length is 16 residues. The CDR3 nucleotides read TGTGCCAGCAGCCCTCGGGACAGGGTCAACACCGGGGAGCTGTTTTTT. Translating it yields CASSPRDRVNTGELFF.

The rearrangement uses TRBV6-5 and TRBJ2-1; TRBD2 might be the D (5 bases). The V gene's germline CDR1 is MNHEY and CDR2 SVGAGI. CDR3 length equals 13 residues. V dropped 5 bases and J dropped 6 bases, with 11 bases sitting between them. For the CDR3, the DNA is TGTGCCAGCAGTGAAGAAGGGAGCAATGAGCAGTTCTTC. Protein product: CASSEEGSNEQFF.

This rearrangement joins TRBV5-1 to TRBJ2-5; D remains unclear. V gave up 5 bases and J gave up 5 bases, with 13 bases separating them. CDR1 is SGHRS and CDR2 is YFSETQ in the germline V gene. The CDR3 is 13 residues long. Here the CDR3 reads CASRTSSRETQYF. As DNA, the CDR3 is TGCGCCAGCAGGACGTCGTCCCGGGAGACCCAGTACTTC.

The rearrangement uses TRBV9 and TRBJ2-1; D remains unclear. The V gene's germline CDR1 is SGDLS and CDR2 YYNGEE. The V and J ends lost 3 bases and 5 bases respectively, with 18 bases between them. The CDR3 sequence is 16 residues long. This CDR3 reads CASSASLVGLDNEQFF. For the CDR3, the DNA is TGTGCCAGCAGCGCCTCACTGGTGGGATTGGACAATGAGCAGTTCTTC.

J is TRBJ2-3 and V is TRBV19; D perhaps matches TRBD2 (6 bases). CDR1 is LNHDA and CDR2 is SQIVND in the germline V gene (reference sequence). The CDR3 has 12 amino acids. The V and J ends lost 4 bases and 14 bases respectively, with 16 bases between them. CDR3 sequence: CASSTHGGLPYF. DNA of the CDR3: TGTGCCAGTAGTACCCATGGGGGGTTGCCGTATTTT.

The CDR3 region has the DNA TGTGCCAGCAGCCTTCGGGCCTTGTACGAGCAGTACTTC. Protein product: CASSLRALYEQYF. The chain employs TRBV5-6 and TRBJ2-7; D is undetermined. The V gene lost 4 bases and the J gene lost 4 bases, with 12 bases spanning the gap. The germline CDR1 and CDR2 sequences are SGHDT and YYEEEE. CDR3 length: 13 amino acids.

This chain connects TRBV13 to TRBJ2-7, with 12 bases identical to TRBD1. Germline V gene lookup returns CDR1 PRHDT and CDR2 FYEKMQ (reference sequence). CDR3 length equals 14 residues. V lost 4 bases and J lost 6; bases outside the gene matches: 4. The CDR3 spells CASSSRDRGLEQYF. In DNA form, the CDR3 reads TGTGCCAGCAGCTCCCGGGACAGGGGGCTCGAGCAGTACTTC.

This chain uses TRBV11-2 with TRBJ1-5, with D hard to call. Germline values: CDR1 SGHAT, CDR2 FQNNGV. This CDR3 is built from 13 residues. V lost 1 base and J lost 7, with 8 bases in between. The CDR3, as DNA: TGTGCCAGCAGCTTAGCACCGCGGCAGCCCCAGCATTTT. This translates into CASSLAPRQPQHF.

V gene TRBV7-2 combines with J gene TRBJ2-7, with 7 nucleotides matching TRBD2. This CDR3 comprises 15 residues. Germline V gene lookup returns CDR1 SGHTA and CDR2 FQGNSA. V was clipped by 4 bases and J by 5 bases; unmatched bases: 11. As DNA, the CDR3 is TGTGCCAGCAGCTGGGGACCGGGACTAAAAAACGAGCAGTACTTC. Protein product: CASSWGPGLKNEQYF.

The DNA for the CDR3 is TGTGCCAGCAGTTTGACTAGCGGGGCTAGCACAGATACGCAGTATTTT. Amino acids: CASSLTSGASTDTQYF. The rearrangement joins TRBV27 to TRBJ2-3; 11 positions match TRBD2. In germline, CDR1 is MNHEY, CDR2 SMNVEV (reference sequence). J lost 0 bases, V lost 3 bases, and 2 bases had no gene match. The CDR3 is 16 amino acids.

This rearrangement joins TRBV7-2 to TRBJ2-1; TRBD2 matches 7 bases. This CDR3 has 17 residues. V gave up 5 bases and J gave up 5 bases; unmatched junction bases: 15. Germline V gene lookup returns CDR1 SGHTA and CDR2 FQGNSA. The CDR3, as DNA: TGTGCCAGCAGCCCGTTTTATATCGGTGCGGGAGACAATGAGCAGTTCTTC. As protein: CASSPFYIGAGDNEQFF. The whole variable domain, filled in from reference TRBV7-2 and TRBJ2-1, reads GAGVSQSPSNKVTEKGKDVELRCDPISGHTALYWYRQSLGQGLEFLIYFQGNSAPDKSGLPSDRFSAERTGGSVSTLTIQRTQQEDSAVYLCASSPFYIGAGDNEQFFGPGTRLTVL.

The chain links TRBV6-1 to TRBJ2-2; 7 nucleotides match TRBD1. J gave up 7 bases and V 4 bases, and 6 bases lay outside the gene matches. This CDR3 has 14 amino acids. The V gene's germline CDR1 is MNHNS and CDR2 SASEGT. The CDR3 loop reads CASSGQGGGGELFF. The CDR3 DNA reads TGTGCCAGCAGTGGACAGGGTGGCGGCGGGGAGCTGTTTTTT.

The J gene is TRBJ1-3, the V gene TRBV2; D possibly corresponds to TRBD1 (6 bases). V was trimmed by 6 bases and J by 2 bases, leaving 11 bases between them. In germline, CDR1 is SNHLY, CDR2 FYNNEI. The CDR3 contains 14 residues. The DNA of the CDR3 is TGTGCCAGCAGGGAACAGGGCCCTGGAAACACCATATATTTT. Translation: CASREQGPGNTIYF.